The clone carrying this T cell receptor (beta chain) was counted ten times or more. Antigen: not known. TCRdb reanalysed the 5' RACE reads using MiXCR and keeps one entry per CDR3 protein. In the table there are around 500,000 distinct CDR3 sequences, 11% to 15% of which are singletons. The data are from a study of identical twins. General study points: There were fewer insertions in abundant cord blood beta clonotypes, but memory repertoires showed no such pattern.

The CDR3 extends over 15 amino acids. Germline V gene lookup returns CDR1 KGHDR and CDR2 SFDVKD. Trimming left V 4 bases short and J 5 bases short, with 16 bases between. These sequences were also reported in another study, on yellow fever vaccine responses in identical twins.

The receptor comes from a woman between 18 and 29 years old in good health. Sequencing was performed on CD4+ T cells sorted from blood. The gene calls are TRBV24-1 and TRBJ2-5; D possibly corresponds to TRBD2 (6 bases). Here the CDR3 reads CATSDPRGKGETQYF. The CDR3 DNA is TGTGCCACCAGTGACCCCCGGGGGAAAGGGGAGACCCAGTACTTC.